Below are 13 T cell receptor beta chains sequenced from a single sample in a study of PD-L1 blockade in urothelial cancer. Profiled with immunoSEQ multiplex PCR; TCRdb holds only in-frame clones, not every one. The repertoire holds some 90,000 clones, more than 70% seen once, with roughly 0.88% in the top ten. Time point: pretreatment peripheral blood. The sample consisted of PBMCs, taken around atezolizumab (anti-PD-L1) treatment. The receptors come from a woman older than 75 with urothelial cancer.

J is TRBJ2-7 and V is TRBV5-1; 14 bases are a match to TRBD2. The CDR3 has 17 residues. Germline trimming cut 4 bases from V and 3 bases from J; bases unmatched to any gene: 9. Germline V gene data show CDR1 as SGHRS and CDR2 as YFSETQ. DNA of the CDR3: TGCGCCAGCAGCCCCCGACTAGCGGGAGGGTCGATCTACGAGCAGTACTTC. It specifies CASSPRLAGGSIYEQYF.

The chain employs TRBV28 and TRBJ1-1, with 8 bases identical to TRBD1. Germline V CDR1 and CDR2: MDHEN, SYDVKM. V trimming: 6 bases; J trimming: 0 bases; junction bases outside the gene matches: 6. This CDR3 has 15 residues. As DNA, the CDR3 is TGTGCCAGCAGCGGGACAGGAAATATGAACACTGAAGCTTTCTTT. As protein: CASSGTGNMNTEAFF.

V is TRBV10-3 and J is TRBJ1-2, with 10 bases that match TRBD1. V lost 11 bases and J lost 6; bases outside the gene matches: 9. CDR3 length equals 13 residues. Germline V CDR1 and CDR2: ENHRY, SYGVKD. Here the CDR3 DNA reads TGTGCCTTTCGCCCGGGGACAGGGGATGGCTACACCTTC. As protein: CAFRPGTGDGYTF.

The chain employs TRBV18 and TRBJ2-7; 10 nucleotides line up with TRBD1. J gave up 5 bases and V 6 bases, and 13 bases lay outside the gene matches. The CDR3 length is 16 residues. Germline CDR1 KGHSH, CDR2 LQKENI. The CDR3 loop is CASSPILGTGVHEQYF. In nucleotides, the CDR3 is TGTGCCAGCTCTCCGATACTTGGGACAGGGGTCCACGAGCAGTACTTC.

This rearrangement joins TRBV5-1 to TRBJ2-3, with 10 bases that match TRBD1. V gave up 3 bases and J gave up 4 bases; unmatched junction bases: 5. Germline assignment: CDR1 SGHRS and CDR2 YFSETQ. The CDR3 is 15 amino acids. The CDR3 loop is CASSSQGQGADTQYF. CDR3 DNA: TGCGCCAGCAGCTCCCAAGGACAGGGGGCAGATACGCAGTATTTT.

The V call is TRBV27, the J call TRBJ2-6; tentatively, D is TRBD1 (6 bases). CDR3 length: 18 residues. The V end lost 6 bases, the J end lost 2 bases, and 20 bases lay between the germline ends. CDR1 and CDR2 from the germline V gene are MNHEY and SMNVEV (reference sequence). The CDR3 is CASSPRGIQATGANVLTF. In nucleotides, the CDR3 is TGTGCCAGCAGCCCTAGGGGGATACAGGCGACTGGGGCCAACGTCCTGACTTTC.

The genes are TRBV7-7 and TRBJ1-1, with D possibly TRBD1 on 5 matching bases. Between the trimmed V and J ends, which lost 0 bases and 11 bases, there was a span of 13 bases. Looked up from germline, CDR1 is SSHAT and CDR2 is FNYEAQ (reference sequence). The CDR3 length is 13 residues. The CDR3 coding sequence is TGTGCCAGCAGCTTAGCCCAGGGATCGGATGCTTTCTTT. Translated, it gives CASSLAQGSDAFF.

The chain joins TRBV25-1 to TRBJ1-6; 8 bases line up with TRBD1. Per germline, CDR1 MGHDK and CDR2 SYGVNS. The CDR3 loop spans 15 amino acids. The ends lost 6 bases at V and 10 bases at J; junction bases unmatched: 11. In DNA form, the CDR3 reads TGTGCCAGCAGCGACCGACAGGGGATCAAGTCACCCCTCCACTTT. It encodes CASSDRQGIKSPLHF.

J is TRBJ2-6 and V is TRBV7-2; 10 positions agree with TRBD2. This CDR3 is 19 amino acids long. The germline V gene has CDR1 SGHTA and CDR2 FQGNSA. V was pared by 1 base and J by 3 bases, with 9 bases of the junction left unmatched. CDR3 residues: CASSLVLAGESGGANVLTF. The DNA of the CDR3 is TGTGCCAGCAGCTTAGTGCTAGCGGGAGAATCGGGTGGGGCCAACGTCCTGACTTTC.

The gene calls are TRBV28 and TRBJ1-2, with 9 bases identical to TRBD1. CDR1 and CDR2 from the germline V gene are MDHEN and SYDVKM. The CDR3 consists of 14 residues. V was pared by 4 bases and J by 7 bases, with 7 bases of the junction left unmatched. The DNA of the CDR3 is TGTGCCAGCAGTTCTACCGGGACAGGGTTTGGCTACACCTTC. It specifies CASSSTGTGFGYTF.

This sequence joins TRBV7-3 and TRBJ2-1; a possible D gene is TRBD2 (6 bases). V dropped 5 bases and J dropped 1 base, with 15 bases sitting between them. The CDR3 length is 16 residues. Germline V gene data show CDR1 as SGHTA and CDR2 as FQGTGA. CDR3 coding DNA: TGTGCCAGCAGCCCTAATGCGGGAATATCCTACAATGAGCAGTTCTTC. It is translated as CASSPNAGISYNEQFF.

This clone was seen a single time. This sequence joins TRBV27 and TRBJ1-2; 7 nucleotides line up with TRBD1. The CDR3 length is 15 residues. CDR1 is MNHEY and CDR2 is SMNVEV in the germline V gene (reference sequence). Trimming cost V 0 bases and J 3 bases; bases outside gene matches: 4. The CDR3: CASSLSGGADYGYTF. CDR3 sequence (DNA): TGTGCCAGCAGTTTATCAGGGGGCGCGGACTATGGCTACACCTTC.

The chain is built from TRBV29-1 and TRBJ1-2; 9 bases line up with TRBD1. The CDR3 contains 12 residues. Per the germline V gene, CDR1 is SQVTM and CDR2 is ANQGSEA. The V gene end was trimmed by 6 bases and the J gene end by 4 bases; junction bases not matched to a gene: 3. CDR3: CSVGQGAYGYTF. The CDR3 DNA sequence: TGCAGCGTGGGACAGGGAGCCTATGGCTACACCTTC. Together with reference TRBV29-1 and TRBJ1-2, the CDR3 gives the full variable domain: SAVISQKPSRDICQRGTSLTIQCQVDSQVTMMFWYRQQPGQSLTLIATANQGSEATYESGFVIDKFPISRPNLTFSTLTVSNMSPEDSSIYLCSVGQGAYGYTFGSGTRLTVV.